This T cell receptor (beta chain) was observed in a study of blood T cell repertoires in COVID-19. On the study more broadly: Samples taken during acute and convalescent COVID-19 were collected in the United States, Italy and Spain. T cells, B-cell-depleted T cells, or PBMCs supplied cDNA or gDNA.

Data came from immunoSEQ multiplex PCR; TCRdb stores just in-frame clones and leaves some out. This sample has about 500,000 clones; 75% to 90% occur once, and the top ten carry about 0.91%. The CDR3 spans 15 residues. CDR1 is SGDLS and CDR2 is YYNGEE in the germline V gene. V lost 4 bases and J lost 1; bases outside the gene matches: 3. The sequence was collected from a man aged 18 to 30 with COVID-19, enrolled during active disease. The chain links TRBV9 to TRBJ2-1; 9 bases match TRBD2. What was sequenced was peripheral blood. The CDR3 DNA follows: TGTGCCAGCAGCTCGGGACTAGCATCCTACAATGAGCAGTTCTTC. This codes for CASSSGLASYNEQFF. Full variable domain (outside the CDR3, taken from reference TRBV9 and TRBJ2-1): DSGVTQTPKHLITATGQRVTLRCSPRSGDLSVYWYQQSLDQGLQFLIQYYNGEERAKGNILERFSAQQFPDLHSELNLSSLELGDSALYFCASSSGLASYNEQFFGPGTRLTVL.